The 15 T cell receptor beta chains reported below all come from one sample, sequenced in a study of OX40 agonist ivuxolimab in advanced cancers. Assay: immunoSEQ multiplex PCR; the TCRdb copy retains only in-frame clones and omits some. The data contain 72,000 or so clones, about 80% of them seen just once; the ten biggest clones take up 4.4%. Source: CD4+ or CD8+ T cells sorted from blood, taken in a trial of the OX40 agonist ivuxolimab. The source of these receptors is an adult with an advanced solid tumor such as melanoma, head and neck, liver or kidney cancer.

The chain has TRBV5-1 and TRBJ1-4; D might be TRBD1 (6 bases). The CDR3 extends over 16 amino acids. V dropped 0 bases and J dropped 8 bases, with 17 bases sitting between them. Germline CDR1 reads SGHRS; CDR2 reads YFSETQ. The CDR3 nucleotides read TGCGCCAGCAGCTTGGCCGAGGCATCCGGGGGCGAAAAACTGTTTTTT. Translated, it gives CASSLAEASGGEKLFF.

The V and J genes are TRBV7-3 and TRBJ2-7, with D perhaps matching TRBD1 (5 bases). This CDR3 is 13 amino acids long. Trimming cost V 1 base and J 4 bases, with 8 bases left between them. The germline CDR1 and CDR2 sequences are SGHTA and FQGTGA. The CDR3 DNA reads as TGTGCCAGCAGCTTAAGTCAGGGTTACGAGCAGTACTTC. Translating it yields CASSLSQGYEQYF.

This clone has only a few counts. This chain links TRBV6-6 with TRBJ1-5, with a tentative D call TRBD1 (6 bases). The CDR3 has 16 residues. V lost 2 bases and J lost 0, with 11 bases in between. The germline V gene encodes CDR1 MNHNY and CDR2 SVGAGI (reference sequence). For the CDR3, the DNA is TGTGCCAGCAGTTACGGTCAGGGGTATAGCAATCAGCCCCAGCATTTT. It specifies CASSYGQGYSNQPQHF.

In nucleotides, the CDR3 is TGTGCCAGCAGCTTTCGCACAGATACGCAGTATTTT. This sequence encodes CASSFRTDTQYF. V and J are TRBV5-4 and TRBJ2-3; D remains ambiguous. The germline V and J ends were trimmed by 2 bases and 1 base, with 2 bases remaining between them. Germline V lookup: CDR1 SGHNT, CDR2 YYREEE (reference sequence). This CDR3 has 12 residues.

This chain joins TRBV23-1 and TRBJ2-1; 11 bases match TRBD2. Being an ORF, TRBV23-1 has a function that is uncertain. The ends lost 5 bases at V and 2 bases at J; junction bases unmatched: 14. The CDR3 totals 19 residues. CDR3: CASSSSVYLAGGTYNEQFF. CDR3 bases: TGCGCCAGCAGTTCCTCCGTATACTTAGCGGGGGGGACCTACAATGAGCAGTTCTTC.

The V and J genes are TRBV19 and TRBJ2-2, with 9 bases fitting TRBD2. The junction had 3 bases not matched to a gene; V was cut back by 3 bases and J by 7 bases. This CDR3 is 14 amino acids long. Germline CDR1 reads LNHDA; CDR2 reads SQIVND (reference sequence). The CDR3 loop reads CASSMGLAIGELFF. In nucleotides, the CDR3 is TGTGCCAGTAGTATGGGACTAGCTATCGGGGAGCTGTTTTTT.

The chain uses TRBV4-1 and TRBJ1-1, with D perhaps matching TRBD1 (6 bases). The germline V gene has CDR1 MGHRA and CDR2 YSYEKL. The CDR3 spans 17 residues. The germline V and J ends were trimmed by 0 bases and 5 bases, with 19 bases remaining between them. CDR3 in amino acids: CASSQDASTDRPTEAFF. The CDR3 DNA reads as TGCGCCAGCAGCCAAGACGCAAGTACAGACAGGCCGACTGAAGCTTTCTTT.

This clone was detected only a few times. The chain uses TRBV5-1 and TRBJ1-1, with no clear D. The V end lost 4 bases, the J end lost 2 bases, and 9 bases lay between the germline ends. Per the germline V gene, CDR1 is SGHRS and CDR2 is YFSETQ. This CDR3 has 13 residues. CDR3: CASSRGVNTEAFF. CDR3 nucleotides: TGCGCCAGCAGCCGGGGTGTAAACACTGAAGCTTTCTTT.

CDR3 nucleotides: TGTGCTAGTGGTTTGGACACTTCTAGCACAGATACGCAGTATTTT. It encodes CASGLDTSSTDTQYF. The rearrangement uses TRBV12-5 and TRBJ2-3; D not resolved. The V end lost 1 base, the J end lost 0 bases, and 8 bases lay between the germline ends. The CDR3 covers 15 residues. Germline assignment: CDR1 LGHNT and CDR2 FRNRAP.

The chain links TRBV4-2 to TRBJ1-2; no clear D. CDR1 and CDR2 from the germline V gene are LGHNA and YNFKEQ. The CDR3 sequence is 15 residues long. The germline V and J ends were trimmed by 0 bases and 3 bases, with 11 bases remaining between them. The CDR3 is CASSQEEGGYYGYTF. CDR3 in DNA: TGTGCCAGCAGCCAAGAAGAAGGCGGCTACTATGGCTACACCTTC.

Only a few counts were recorded for this clone. This chain uses TRBV5-1 with TRBJ1-6, with D hard to call. Trimming shortened V by 2 bases and J by 5 bases, and 11 bases separated the two germline ends. The V gene's germline CDR1 is SGHRS and CDR2 YFSETQ. This CDR3 has 15 residues. In nucleotides, the CDR3 is TGCGCCAGCAGCTTACTAACGGCTGATAATTCACCCCTCCACTTT. Translating it yields CASSLLTADNSPLHF.

The chain joins TRBV2 to TRBJ1-5; the match to TRBD1 covers 7 bases. The CDR3 contains 14 residues. Germline values: CDR1 SNHLY, CDR2 FYNNEI. After removal of 6 bases from V and 2 bases from J, the junction contained 4 bases not matched to a gene. The CDR3 region has the DNA TGTGCCAGCAGCGCGCAGGGGGGCAATCAGCCCCAGCATTTT. It yields the protein CASSAQGGNQPQHF. The variable domain in full, completed from reference TRBV2 and TRBJ1-5, reads EPEVTQTPSHQVTQMGQEVILRCVPISNHLYFYWYRQILGQKVEFLVSFYNNEISEKSEIFDDQFSVERPDGSNFTLKIRSTKLEDSAMYFCASSAQGGNQPQHFGDGTRLSIL.

This sequence joins TRBV9 and TRBJ1-1, with D possibly being TRBD1 (5 bases). Germline V lookup: CDR1 SGDLS, CDR2 YYNGEE. CDR3 length: 14 amino acids. The V end lost 0 bases, the J end lost 0 bases, and 6 bases lay between the germline ends. The CDR3 reads CASSVGRVNTEAFF. The CDR3 coding sequence is TGTGCCAGCAGCGTAGGCAGGGTGAACACTGAAGCTTTCTTT.

J is TRBJ1-5 and V is TRBV19; a possible D gene is TRBD1 (6 bases). There are 14 residues in the CDR3. Trimming took off 5 bases at V and 6 bases at J, with 14 bases between the two ends. Germline V gives CDR1 LNHDA, CDR2 SQIVND (reference sequence). The CDR3 DNA follows: TGTGCCAGTAGTGACACAGGGTTGGGTCAGCCCCAGCATTTT. This gives the protein CASSDTGLGQPQHF.

The rearrangement links TRBV6-6 to TRBJ1-5; no clear D. The germline V gene has CDR1 MNHNY and CDR2 SVGAGI (reference sequence). The V and J ends lost 6 bases and 6 bases respectively, with 15 bases between them. The length of the CDR3 is 14 residues. CDR3 protein: CASSSGILGQPQHF. As DNA, the CDR3 is TGTGCCAGCAGCTCAGGTATCTTGGGTCAGCCCCAGCATTTT.